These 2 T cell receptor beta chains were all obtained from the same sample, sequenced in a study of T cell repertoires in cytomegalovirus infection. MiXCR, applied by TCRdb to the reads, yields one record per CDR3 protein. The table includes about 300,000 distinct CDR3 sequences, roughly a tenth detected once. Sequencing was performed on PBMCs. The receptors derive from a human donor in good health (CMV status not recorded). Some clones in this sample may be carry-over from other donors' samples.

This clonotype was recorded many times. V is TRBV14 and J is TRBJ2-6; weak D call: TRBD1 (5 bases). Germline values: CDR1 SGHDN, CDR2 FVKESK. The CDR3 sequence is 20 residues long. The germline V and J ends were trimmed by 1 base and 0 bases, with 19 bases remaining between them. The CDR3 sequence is CASSQARGSNHFSGANVLTF. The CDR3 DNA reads TGTGCCAGCAGCCAAGCAAGGGGCTCGAACCACTTCTCTGGGGCCAACGTCCTGACTTTC.

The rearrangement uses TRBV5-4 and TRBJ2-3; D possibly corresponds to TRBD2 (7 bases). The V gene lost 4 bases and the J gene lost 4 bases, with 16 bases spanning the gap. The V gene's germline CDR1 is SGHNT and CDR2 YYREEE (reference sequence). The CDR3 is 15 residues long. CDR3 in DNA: TGTGCCAGCAGCCGTGAGGGGGGGCCCTCAGATACGCAGTATTTT. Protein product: CASSREGGPSDTQYF.